Listed below are T cell receptor beta chains from one sample, sequenced in a study of blood T cell repertoires in COVID-19. The method was immunoSEQ multiplex PCR; TCRdb's version includes in-frame clones alone and lacks a portion of them. The table has roughly 230,000 clones, 65% to 85% seen once. Source material: peripheral blood. These receptors were collected from a man aged 40-49 years with active or convalescent COVID-19. Each CDR3 is given with its conserved first and last residue. The order of the fields is D gene, J gene, clone size, V gene, CDR3 DNA, CDR3 protein. A D gene is named only where the DNA matches it firmly. Expanded clones get a size class; other rows say once, few or many, or leave the size out.

D gene: .; J gene: TRBJ2-7; clone size: .; V gene: TRBV5-5; CDR3 DNA: TGTGCCAGCAGCTTGGTGGTAGGGGCTGGGGAGCAGTACTTC; CDR3 protein: CASSLVVGAGEQYF
D gene: .; J gene: TRBJ2-7; clone size: .; V gene: TRBV6-5; CDR3 DNA: TGTGCCAGCTCCGTTCCAGGCTACGAGCAGTACTTC; CDR3 protein: CASSVPGYEQYF
D gene: .; J gene: TRBJ1-2; clone size: .; V gene: TRBV9; CDR3 DNA: TGTGCCAGCAGCGTCCTTGGGGCAGGTTATAACTATGGCTACACCTTC; CDR3 protein: CASSVLGAGYNYGYTF
D gene: TRBD1; J gene: TRBJ2-2; clone size: .; V gene: TRBV7-3; CDR3 DNA: TGTGCCAGCAGCCTGGACAGGCCGAACACCGGGGAGCTGTTTTTT; CDR3 protein: CASSLDRPNTGELFF
D gene: .; J gene: TRBJ1-6; clone size: once; V gene: TRBV6-5; CDR3 DNA: TGTGCCAGCAGTTACCTTCAGGGGCTAACACCCCTCCACTTT; CDR3 protein: CASSYLQGLTPLHF
D gene: .; J gene: TRBJ2-1; clone size: .; V gene: TRBV2; CDR3 DNA: TGTGCCAGCAGCGGTGGTGTCTCCTACAATGAGCAGTTCTTC; CDR3 protein: CASSGGVSYNEQFF
D gene: TRBD1; J gene: TRBJ2-4; clone size: few; V gene: TRBV5-4; CDR3 DNA: TGTGCCAGCAGCGCAGGGGGCCGAGGGGGAAACATTCAGTACTTC; CDR3 protein: CASSAGGRGGNIQYF
D gene: TRBD1; J gene: TRBJ1-3; clone size: .; V gene: TRBV4-1; CDR3 DNA: TGCGCCAGCAGTCGCGAACGGACAGGGGGATCTGGAAACACCATATATTTT; CDR3 protein: CASSRERTGGSGNTIYF
D gene: TRBD1; J gene: TRBJ1-3; clone size: .; V gene: TRBV10-3; CDR3 DNA: TGTGCCATCAGCAGCACCGGGACAGGTCTGGGAAACACCATATATTTT; CDR3 protein: CAISSTGTGLGNTIYF
D gene: TRBD1; J gene: TRBJ2-3; clone size: many; V gene: TRBV11-3; CDR3 DNA: TGTGCCAGCAGCCCTCCAGGGGGAGATACGCAGTATTTT; CDR3 protein: CASSPPGGDTQYF
D gene: TRBD1; J gene: TRBJ2-6; clone size: .; V gene: TRBV3-1/TRBV3-2; CDR3 DNA: TGTGCCACCGACCTGGGACAGGGGGCCTGTGGGGCCAACGTCCTGACTTTC; CDR3 protein: CATDLGQGACGANVLTF
D gene: .; J gene: TRBJ2-2; clone size: few; V gene: TRBV19; CDR3 DNA: TGTGCCAGTAGTGGTCAGGGGAACACCGGGGAGCTGTTTTTT; CDR3 protein: CASSGQGNTGELFF
D gene: .; J gene: TRBJ2-2; clone size: .; V gene: TRBV3-1/TRBV3-2; CDR3 DNA: TGTGCCAGCAGCGGTACAGGGCTCCACGGGGAGCTGTTTTTT; CDR3 protein: CASSGTGLHGELFF
D gene: .; J gene: TRBJ1-2; clone size: once; V gene: TRBV5-1; CDR3 DNA: TGCGCCAGCAGCTTGGCACCAGGGGAAGCCTATGGCTACACCTTC; CDR3 protein: CASSLAPGEAYGYTF
D gene: TRBD1; J gene: TRBJ1-1; clone size: .; V gene: TRBV5-1; CDR3 DNA: TGCGCCAGCAGCTTCGACAGGGGTGGGACTTTCTTT; CDR3 protein: CASSFDRGGTFF
D gene: .; J gene: TRBJ2-7; clone size: .; V gene: TRBV27; CDR3 DNA: TGTGCCAGCAGTGAAGACAGACAGAGCTCCTACGAGCAGTACTTC; CDR3 protein: CASSEDRQSSYEQYF
D gene: .; J gene: TRBJ1-5; clone size: few; V gene: TRBV11-3; CDR3 DNA: TGTGCCAGCAGCCCCGGGGGAAATCAGCCCCAGCATTTT; CDR3 protein: CASSPGGNQPQHF
D gene: .; J gene: TRBJ1-1; clone size: .; V gene: TRBV5-1; CDR3 DNA: TGCGCCAGCGGCCAGGGTATGAACACTGAAGCTTTCTTT; CDR3 protein: CASGQGMNTEAFF
D gene: .; J gene: TRBJ2-1; clone size: .; V gene: TRBV7-2; CDR3 DNA: TGTGCCAGCAGCTTAGTTAGCGGAACGGTCTACAATGAGCAGTTCTTC; CDR3 protein: CASSLVSGTVYNEQFF
D gene: TRBD1; J gene: TRBJ1-2; clone size: .; V gene: TRBV28; CDR3 DNA: TGTGCCAGCAGTTTATACGGGGACAGGGGGAACTATGGCTACACCTTC; CDR3 protein: CASSLYGDRGNYGYTF
D gene: .; J gene: TRBJ1-2; clone size: once; V gene: TRBV5-1; CDR3 DNA: TGCGCCAGCAGTAAAACAGGTGCGGAGGGCTACACCTTC; CDR3 protein: CASSKTGAEGYTF
D gene: TRBD1; J gene: TRBJ1-1; clone size: few; V gene: TRBV4-1; CDR3 DNA: TGCGCCAGCAGCCGCGGACAGGGTGGTAAGGACACTGAAGCTTTCTTT; CDR3 protein: CASSRGQGGKDTEAFF
D gene: .; J gene: TRBJ1-5; clone size: .; V gene: TRBV4-3; CDR3 DNA: TGCGCCAGCAGCCAGGGCGTGGGGGGTAATCAGCCCCAGCATTTT; CDR3 protein: CASSQGVGGNQPQHF
D gene: .; J gene: TRBJ1-1; clone size: .; V gene: TRBV21-1; CDR3 DNA: TGTGCCAGCAGCAAAGGGCGGGCTGGGGGGAGGACTGAAGCTTTCTTT; CDR3 protein: CASSKGRAGGRTEAFF
D gene: .; J gene: TRBJ1-2; clone size: .; V gene: TRBV11-2; CDR3 DNA: TGTGCCAGCAGCCGCCGGGGGGGGCCCTATGGCTACACCTTC; CDR3 protein: CASSRRGGPYGYTF